Here is one T cell receptor (beta chain) with its context. This sample was taken from a study of shared clonotypes between healthy human individuals. Produced via immunoSEQ multiplex PCR; TCRdb's table is partial and in-frame only. This table holds about 2.1 million clones, 93% found once. Terminally differentiated effector memory CD45RA+ cells were excluded from the naive CD8 cells, which were CD45RO-negative and positively selected for CCR7. The CDR3 length is 19 residues. The germline gives CDR1 SGHAT, CDR2 FQNNGV. Losses at the gene ends were 5 bases for V and 5 bases for J; bases not matched to a gene: 21.

V and J are TRBV11-2 and TRBJ1-2; 9 bases align to TRBD1. The clonotype was recovered from a man younger than 35 in good health. Some clones in this sample may be carry-over from other donors' samples. The sequenced sample was naive CD8+ T cells from PBMCs. CDR3 residues: CASSAWRSRDRAGGYGYTF. The CDR3 nucleotides are TGTGCCAGCAGCGCTTGGCGGTCCCGGGACAGGGCCGGAGGGTATGGCTACACCTTC.